Below are 9 T cell receptor beta chains sequenced from a single sample in a study of blood T cell repertoires in COVID-19. Data came from immunoSEQ multiplex PCR; TCRdb stores just in-frame clones and leaves some out. The sample consists of around 59,000 clones, around 88% of them appearing once. The sample was peripheral blood. The receptors were gathered from a man aged 55-75 years with acute or convalescent COVID-19.

The rearrangement links TRBV7-3 to TRBJ1-1; 8 bases line up with TRBD1. The ends lost 4 bases at V and 1 base at J; junction bases unmatched: 2. The CDR3 length is 14 residues. CDR1 is SGHTA, CDR2 FQGTGA, per germline. The CDR3 loop reads CASSYDRGNTEAFF. CDR3 DNA: TGTGCCAGCAGCTACGACAGGGGGAACACTGAAGCTTTCTTT.

This clone was counted once. The chain joins TRBV29-1 to TRBJ1-2, with D uncertain. Germline V gene lookup returns CDR1 SQVTM and CDR2 ANQGSEA. V lost 4 bases to trimming and J lost 8 bases, with 11 bases between them. The CDR3 consists of 11 residues. CDR3 amino acids: CSVAWEGGYTF. CDR3 nucleotides: TGCAGCGTTGCTTGGGAGGGCGGCTACACCTTC.

The J gene is TRBJ1-1, the V gene TRBV5-1, with D perhaps TRBD1 (5 bases). The length of the CDR3 is 14 residues. With 0 bases removed from V and 4 bases from J, the gap between germline ends came to 10 bases. CDR1 is SGHRS and CDR2 is YFSETQ in the germline V gene. CDR3 nucleotides: TGCGCCAGCAGCTTGGGGGGCTCGGGCACTGAAGCTTTCTTT. It specifies CASSLGGSGTEAFF.

V and J are TRBV5-1 and TRBJ2-2; no reliable D call. V gave up 2 bases and J gave up 0 bases, with 11 bases separating them. Germline V gives CDR1 SGHRS, CDR2 YFSETQ. CDR3 size: 16 residues. The CDR3 region is CASSFRSRPNTGELFF. The CDR3 nucleotides read TGCGCCAGCAGCTTCCGTAGCAGACCGAACACCGGGGAGCTGTTTTTT.

J is TRBJ2-1 and V is TRBV19; TRBD2 agrees at 11 bases. Unmatched junction bases numbered 3, after V lost 7 bases and J lost 7 bases. This CDR3 is built from 13 residues. Germline-derived CDR1 and CDR2 are LNHDA and SQIVND (reference sequence). The CDR3 sequence: CASKVAGGNEQFF. The CDR3 bases are TGTGCCAGTAAGGTAGCGGGGGGGAATGAGCAGTTCTTC.

The gene calls are TRBV19 and TRBJ2-3; D may be TRBD1 (7 bases). The CDR3 totals 15 residues. Germline assignment: CDR1 LNHDA and CDR2 SQIVND (reference sequence). Trimming shortened V by 3 bases and J by 4 bases, and 14 bases separated the two germline ends. The CDR3 sequence: CASSIGQGGPDTQYF. The CDR3 DNA is TGTGCCAGTAGTATTGGCCAGGGGGGCCCAGATACGCAGTATTTT.

CDR3: CASSPPSGNEDEQFF. DNA of the CDR3: TGTGCCAGCTCACCACCTAGCGGGAATGAGGATGAGCAGTTCTTC. The V call is TRBV18, the J call TRBJ2-1; 8 nucleotides agree with TRBD2. This CDR3 comprises 15 residues. Trimming at V came to 0 bases and at J to 8 bases, leaving 6 bases not matched to a gene. Germline CDR1 KGHSH, CDR2 LQKENI.

V is TRBV29-1 and J is TRBJ1-5; D perhaps matches TRBD1 (6 bases). Trimming removed 6 bases at V and 12 bases at J, with 21 bases between. The CDR3 runs 13 residues. The V gene's germline CDR1 is SQVTM and CDR2 ANQGSEA. Here the CDR3 DNA reads TGCAGCGTCGCCGGGGGCGGGGGGGCGGACCAGCATTTT. Its translation: CSVAGGGGADQHF.

The CDR3 DNA is TGTGCCAGCTCCGCGGGGTCGGAAACTGGAAACACCATATATTTT. Encoded protein: CASSAGSETGNTIYF. The rearrangement links TRBV9 to TRBJ1-3; D not certain. The CDR3 covers 15 residues. Trimming took 7 bases from V and 2 from J, leaving 16 bases between them. Germline values: CDR1 SGDLS, CDR2 YYNGEE. The complete variable domain, with remaining parts taken from reference TRBV9 and TRBJ1-3, reads DSGVTQTPKHLITATGQRVTLRCSPRSGDLSVYWYQQSLDQGLQFLIQYYNGEERAKGNILERFSAQQFPDLHSELNLSSLELGDSALYFCASSAGSETGNTIYFGEGSWLTVV.